This T cell receptor beta chain was sequenced for a study of CD8+ T cells in alopecia areata. Notes on the study in general: The link between baseline CD8+ expansion and response remains uncertain with one nonresponder.

As the sequencing template, cDNA was produced by extracting RNA and reverse transcribing it. TCRdb's copy holds only in-frame clones and misses some; the assay was immunoSEQ multiplex PCR. The sample consists of some 150,000 clones, 58% of them appearing once. Described treatment: oral pan-JAK inhibitor, 5-10 mg twice daily. Both CD4+ and CD8+ T cells were separated by sorting PBMCs. This clone was counted between two and nine times. Its antigen is unidentified. Other DNA sequences from this sample encode an identical CDR3 as well. Germline-derived CDR1 and CDR2 are MNHEY and SMNVEV (reference sequence). Trimming cost V 3 bases and J 5 bases; bases outside gene matches: 5. The CDR3 consists of 14 residues.

The sequenced sample was CD4+ T cells sorted from blood, obtained around week 55, from a patient treated with tofacitinib. The source is a human donor with alopecia areata. The V and J genes are TRBV27 and TRBJ2-5; 8 positions match TRBD1. The CDR3 spells CASSFAGGRETQYF. Written as DNA, the CDR3 is TGTGCCAGCAGTTTTGCAGGGGGCAGGGAGACCCAGTACTTC.